Shown below are 8 T cell receptor beta chains from a single sample sequenced in a study of T-cell reconstitution after alpha-beta-depleted transplantation in children. Unique molecular identifiers were incorporated into the prepared TCRbeta library. TCRdb independently ran MiXCR on the PCR reads; one entry per CDR3 protein. The table has a few hundred thousand distinct CDR3 sequences, about an eighth seen once. Sequences were derived from PBMCs, mostly from graft donor cells, sampled 360 days after TCRalphabeta/CD19-depleted stem cell transplant. These receptors came from a male patient younger than 18 who had a stem cell transplant for acute myeloid leukemia, so the T cells may come from the graft donor.

The J gene is TRBJ2-7, the V gene TRBV20-1, with TRBD2 identical over 10 bases. The CDR3 totals 15 residues. The junction had 2 bases not matched to a gene; V was cut back by 0 bases and J by 0 bases. From germline, CDR1 is DFQATT and CDR2 SNEGSKA (reference sequence). The CDR3 loop reads CSARETSGFSYEQYF. CDR3 bases: TGCAGTGCTAGAGAGACTAGCGGGTTCTCCTACGAGCAGTACTTC.

J is TRBJ1-1 and V is TRBV7-9; D is ambiguous. The CDR3 is made up of 15 amino acids. Germline V lookup: CDR1 SEHNR, CDR2 FQNEAQ (reference sequence). Between the trimmed V and J ends, which lost 5 bases and 0 bases, there was a span of 13 bases. In nucleotides, the CDR3 is TGTGCCAGCAGCCCCCTTTCTGGGATGAACACTGAAGCTTTCTTT. Translating gives CASSPLSGMNTEAFF.

Many counts were recorded for this clonotype. The chain recombines TRBV29-1 with TRBJ2-1; TRBD2 matches 14 bases. CDR3 length: 16 amino acids. V lost 4 bases, J lost 8 bases, and 10 bases stayed unmatched. CDR1 is SQVTM, CDR2 ANQGSEA, per germline. The CDR3 reads CSVGGGTSGGGDEQFF. The CDR3 nucleotides are TGCAGCGTTGGAGGGGGGACTAGCGGGGGAGGTGATGAGCAGTTCTTC.

The genes are TRBV6-1 and TRBJ1-2, with a possible D match to TRBD1 (6 bases). There are 14 residues in the CDR3. Germline CDR1 is MNHNS and CDR2 is SASEGT. V lost 6 bases and J 2 bases, leaving 13 bases between the germline ends. CDR3 DNA: TGTGCCAGCAGCCGGACAGACAGAAACTATGGCTACACCTTC. It codes for CASSRTDRNYGYTF.

This clonotype was seen many times. V is TRBV28 and J is TRBJ2-1; D possibly uses TRBD1 or TRBD2 (5 bases each). The CDR3 length is 18 residues. The ends were cut back, 2 bases at V and 3 bases at J, with 20 bases in the middle. Per germline, CDR1 MDHEN and CDR2 SYDVKM. The CDR3 DNA reads TGTGCCAGCAGTTTAACCTCCCCTTGGTGGGACCTCTACAATGAGCAGTTCTTC. Translated: CASSLTSPWWDLYNEQFF.

The J gene is TRBJ2-3, the V gene TRBV20-1; D possibly uses TRBD1 or TRBD2 (6 bases each). This CDR3 contains 15 residues. Trimming pared 5 bases from V and 2 bases from J, leaving 17 bases between. Germline CDR1 DFQATT, CDR2 SNEGSKA (reference sequence). The CDR3 region is CSACSSAGHTDTQYF. The CDR3 nucleotides are TGCAGTGCTTGTTCTTCGGCGGGACACACAGATACGCAGTATTTT.

The V call is TRBV5-5, the J call TRBJ2-2; no firm D call. Per the germline V gene, CDR1 is SGHKS and CDR2 is YYEKEE (reference sequence). Trimming took 1 base from V and 0 from J, leaving 13 bases between them. This CDR3 is built from 17 residues. As DNA, the CDR3 is TGTGCCAGCAGCTTGATTTCTTGGCAGTCGAACACCGGGGAGCTGTTTTTT. Translating it yields CASSLISWQSNTGELFF. The whole variable domain, filled in from reference TRBV5-5 and TRBJ2-2, reads DAGVTQSPTHLIKTRGQQVTLRCSPISGHKSVSWYQQVLGQGPQFIFQYYEKEERGRGNFPDRFSARQFPNYSSELNVNALLLGDSALYLCASSLISWQSNTGELFFGEGSRLTVL.

CDR3 sequence reads: CASSYAGTGYEQYF. The CDR3 DNA sequence: TGTGCCAGCAGTTACGCTGGGACTGGCTACGAGCAGTACTTC. This chain links TRBV6-5 with TRBJ2-7; perhaps TRBD2 as D (6 bases). Germline V gene sequence: CDR1 MNHEY, CDR2 SVGAGI. Trimming cost V 2 bases and J 3 bases, with 11 bases left between them. The CDR3 loop spans 14 amino acids.